This T cell receptor beta chain emerged from a study of OX40 agonist ivuxolimab in advanced cancers. Across the study: Across the patients, intravenous ivuxolimab was delivered every 2 weeks at 0.01 to 10 mg/kg.

Generated by immunoSEQ multiplex PCR, the TCRdb table keeps only in-frame clones and is missing some. The sample consists of roughly 79,000 clones, about 90% of them appearing once. This CDR3 contains 13 residues. The chain carries TRBV21-1 and TRBJ2-7. TRBV21-1 is labeled a pseudogene. The sequences come from CD4+ or CD8+ T cells sorted from blood, collected in a trial of the OX40 agonist ivuxolimab. The receptor comes from an adult with an advanced solid tumor such as melanoma, head and neck, liver or kidney cancer. The CDR3 protein is CASSTDRSYEQYF. CDR3 coding DNA: TGTGCCAGCAGCACCGATCGCTCCTACGAGCAGTACTTC.